This T cell receptor (beta chain) was sequenced during a study of blood T cell repertoires in COVID-19. About the research overall: Specimens from acute and convalescent COVID-19 originated in the United States, Italy and Spain.

Germline assignment: CDR1 SGHTS and CDR2 YDEGEE. Between the trimmed V and J ends, which lost 2 bases and 7 bases, there was a span of 10 bases. CDR3 length: 13 residues. Profiled with immunoSEQ multiplex PCR; TCRdb holds only in-frame clones, not every one. Of fewer than 200,000 clones listed, roughly 86% are singletons. The genes are TRBV5-8 and TRBJ1-5; D is unclear. Sequencing used peripheral blood. The TCR sequence derives from a woman of 80 years or more with COVID-19, enrolled during active disease. The CDR3, as DNA: TGTGCCAGCAGCTTCTCAAACTTACAGCCCCAGCATTTT. Translation: CASSFSNLQPQHF.